These T cell receptor beta chains were read from a single sample in a study of cytomegalovirus exposure and HLA in healthy donors. Measured with immunoSEQ multiplex PCR; TCRdb has only the in-frame clones, and not every one. The top ten hold 2% to 2.5% of the sample, which has 150,000 to 200,000 clones, around 81% seen once. The sequenced sample consisted of PBMCs. These receptors were collected from a woman aged 25-40 years in good health and CMV-seronegative. CDR3s include the opening cysteine and the closing phenylalanine or tryptophan. The order of the fields is J gene, V gene, CDR3 length, CDR3 protein.

TRBJ2-2 | TRBV7-9 | 14 | CASSSGINTGELFF
TRBJ2-7 | TRBV9 | 15 | CASSVGDRPTYEQYF
TRBJ1-5 | TRBV7-2 | 13 | CASRDRGNQPQHF
TRBJ1-2 | TRBV11-2 | 14 | CASSLGPGPGGYTF
TRBJ2-5 | TRBV7-2 | 14 | CASSPQGLGETQYF
TRBJ2-4 | TRBV7-2 | 16 | CASSFGSGIAKNIQYF
TRBJ2-1 | TRBV10-2 | 11 | CASTPLHEQFF
TRBJ2-3 | TRBV7-2 | 16 | CASSLAQGLGSDTQYF
TRBJ2-7 | TRBV9 | 14 | CASSVQDRGYEQYF
TRBJ2-1 | TRBV14 | 12 | CASSQDPFFQFF
TRBJ1-4 | TRBV9 | 17 | CASSPTGGLSTNEKLFF
TRBJ2-5 | TRBV19 | 15 | CASSGGTGIGETQYF
TRBJ1-1 | TRBV7-8 | 14 | CASRLRQGDTEAFF
TRBJ2-1 | TRBV18 | 13 | CASSPSQDNEQFF
TRBJ2-7 | TRBV18 | 14 | CASSSQGAAYEQYF
TRBJ1-6 | TRBV28 | 15 | CASSPQAGTGSPLHF
TRBJ2-7 | TRBV7-2 | 15 | CASSRTGTGEFEQYF
TRBJ1-2 | TRBV28 | 12 | CASRAGAYGYTF
TRBJ2-2 | TRBV7-9 | 16 | CASSKGLTGRTGELFF
TRBJ2-7 | TRBV5-1 | 15 | CASSLGQLTYYEQYF
TRBJ2-1 | TRBV23-1 | 15 | CASSQPGQVHNEQFF
TRBJ2-3 | TRBV6-6 | 15 | CASRLAGLKGDTQYF
TRBJ1-2 | TRBV10-3 | 14 | CAISENGQGYGYTF
TRBJ1-4 | TRBV27 | 15 | CASSLGGATNEKLFF
TRBJ2-7 | TRBV5-6 | 15 | CASTPGTTPSYEQYF
TRBJ1-1 | TRBV7-2 | 14 | CASSKGGRGTEAFF
TRBJ1-2 | TRBV21-1 | 18 | CASSPLPSRESMNYGYTF
TRBJ2-7 | TRBV18 | 16 | CASSPPLAGSPYEQYF
TRBJ1-5 | TRBV19 | 15 | CASSIWDYSNQPQHF
TRBJ1-1 | TRBV7-2 | 13 | CASSLYRGTEAFF
TRBJ1-4 | TRBV2 | 14 | CATEREAINEKLFF
TRBJ2-7 | TRBV28 | 14 | CASRPGLGYYEQYF
TRBJ1-2 | TRBV20-1 | 11 | CSASFSRGYTF
TRBJ2-4 | TRBV28 | 15 | CASSLKISGLAIQYF
TRBJ2-3 | TRBV7-8 | 16 | CASSLRLAEVTDTQYF
TRBJ1-1 | TRBV6-5 | 13 | CASSKTGGTEAFF
TRBJ1-5 | TRBV5-1 | 15 | CASTLGPVGNQPQHF
TRBJ1-4 | TRBV18 | 17 | CASSPFGGDATNEKLFF
TRBJ2-7 | TRBV7-9 | 15 | CASSLTETGGYEQYF
TRBJ2-7 | TRBV27 | 16 | CASSFRNAGVPYEQYF
TRBJ2-1 | TRBV12-5 | 11 | CASGPENGQFF
TRBJ1-4 | TRBV28 | 16 | CASSPGQKATNEKLFF
TRBJ2-3 | TRBV7-7 | 13 | CASSLSGRGTQYF
TRBJ1-1 | TRBV11-2 | 11 | CASSFGSEAFF
TRBJ2-3 | TRBV9 | 18 | CASSVGTSGYASTDTQYF
TRBJ2-5 | TRBV18 | 15 | CASSRVGWERETQYF
TRBJ2-3 | TRBV7-3 | 15 | CASSQGGQAGDTQYF
TRBJ1-5 | TRBV19 | 15 | CASSIEGHWGQPQHF
TRBJ2-3 | TRBV6-1 | 16 | CASSGRTGLATDTQYF
TRBJ1-1 | TRBV29-1 | 16 | CSVVVGTGGGGTEAFF
TRBJ2-7 | TRBV5-6 | 16 | CASSSRQTLPEYEQYF
TRBJ1-5 | TRBV15 | 15 | CATSRVAGQDQPQHF